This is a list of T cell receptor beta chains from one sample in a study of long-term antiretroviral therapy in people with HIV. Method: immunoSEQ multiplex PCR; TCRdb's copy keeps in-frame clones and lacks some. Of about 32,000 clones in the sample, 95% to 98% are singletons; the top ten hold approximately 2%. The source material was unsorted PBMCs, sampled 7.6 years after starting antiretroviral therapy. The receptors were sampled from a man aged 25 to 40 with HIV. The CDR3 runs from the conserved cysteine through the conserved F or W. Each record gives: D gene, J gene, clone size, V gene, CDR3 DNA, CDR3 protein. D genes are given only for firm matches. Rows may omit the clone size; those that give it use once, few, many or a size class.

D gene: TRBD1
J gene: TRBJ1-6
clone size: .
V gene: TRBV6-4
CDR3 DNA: TGTGCCAGCAGTGCTAGCCCGGGACAGGGGGCCTTGGGTTCACCCCTCCACTTT
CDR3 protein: CASSASPGQGALGSPLHF

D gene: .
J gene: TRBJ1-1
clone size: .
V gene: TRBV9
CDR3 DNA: TGTGCCAGCAACCTGCCCGGGGACACTGAAGCTTTCTTT
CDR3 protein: CASNLPGDTEAFF

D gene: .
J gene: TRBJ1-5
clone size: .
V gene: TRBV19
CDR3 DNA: TGTGCCAGTAGTATCGTAACCCAGGGGCCTAATCAGCCCCAGCATTTT
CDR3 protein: CASSIVTQGPNQPQHF

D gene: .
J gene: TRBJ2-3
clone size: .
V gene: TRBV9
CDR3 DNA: TGTGCCAGCAGCGTAGGGGGCGGCTTAGATACGCAGTATTTT
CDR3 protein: CASSVGGGLDTQYF

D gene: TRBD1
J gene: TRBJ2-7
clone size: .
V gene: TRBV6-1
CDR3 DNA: TGTGCCAGCAGTGAAATAAGAAGACAGGGGGCTTACGAGCAGTACTTC
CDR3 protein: CASSEIRRQGAYEQYF

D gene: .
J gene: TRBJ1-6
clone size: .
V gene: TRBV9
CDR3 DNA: TGTGCCAGCAGCGTAGGAGGGAGGACGGATTCACCCCTCCACTTT
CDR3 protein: CASSVGGRTDSPLHF

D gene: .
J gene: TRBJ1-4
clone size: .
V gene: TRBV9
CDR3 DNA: TGTGCCAGCAGCGGGGGGGATTCTGGTGAAAAACTGTTTTTT
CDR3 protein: CASSGGDSGEKLFF

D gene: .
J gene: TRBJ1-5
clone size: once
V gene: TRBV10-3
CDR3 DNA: TGTGCCATCAGTGAGTCGATGGCTCGACGGCGAAATCAGCCCCAGCATTTT
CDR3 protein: CAISESMARRRNQPQHF

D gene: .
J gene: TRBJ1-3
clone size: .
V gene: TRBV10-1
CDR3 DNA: TGCGCCAGCAGTGAGAGCGTGGCTGGAAACACCATATATTTT
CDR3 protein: CASSESVAGNTIYF

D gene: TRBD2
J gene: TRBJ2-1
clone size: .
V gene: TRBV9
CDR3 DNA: TGTGCCAGCAGCACCCGAGGGCTAGCGGGAACACCACCGTTCTACAATGAGCAGTTCTTC
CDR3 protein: CASSTRGLAGTPPFYNEQFF

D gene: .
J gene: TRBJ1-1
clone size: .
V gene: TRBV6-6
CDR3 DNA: TGTGCCAGCAGTGACAGTAACACTGAAGCTTTCTTT
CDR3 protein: CASSDSNTEAFF

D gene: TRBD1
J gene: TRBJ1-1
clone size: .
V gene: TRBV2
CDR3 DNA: TGTGCCAGCAGTCTTGCGGGACAGTACACTGAAGCTTTCTTT
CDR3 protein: CASSLAGQYTEAFF

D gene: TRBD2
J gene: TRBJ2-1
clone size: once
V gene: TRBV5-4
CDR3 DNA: TGTGCCAGCAGCTCAGCGGGGGAACAGGTCGATGAGCAGTTCTTC
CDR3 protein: CASSSAGEQVDEQFF

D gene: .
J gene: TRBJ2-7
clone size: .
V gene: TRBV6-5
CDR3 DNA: TGTGCCAGCAGTTACGGCCTGGGCTACGAGCAGTACTTC
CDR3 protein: CASSYGLGYEQYF

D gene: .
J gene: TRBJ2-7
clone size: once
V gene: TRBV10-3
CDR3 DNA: TGTGCCATCAGTGAGGGGGCCAACTCCTACGAGCAGTACTTC
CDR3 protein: CAISEGANSYEQYF

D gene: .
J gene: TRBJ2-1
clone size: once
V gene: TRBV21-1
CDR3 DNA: TGTGCCAGCAGCGGCAGATGTCACAATGAGCAGTTCTTC
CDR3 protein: CASSGRCHNEQFF

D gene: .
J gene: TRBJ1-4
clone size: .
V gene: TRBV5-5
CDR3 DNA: TGTGCCAGCAGCCTCTTTGGGGGAACTAATGAAAAACTGTTTTTT
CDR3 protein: CASSLFGGTNEKLFF

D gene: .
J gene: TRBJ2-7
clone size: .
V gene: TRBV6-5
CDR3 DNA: TGTGCCAGCACTCGCCGGACAGTCAGCTCCTACGAGCAGTACTTC
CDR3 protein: CASTRRTVSSYEQYF

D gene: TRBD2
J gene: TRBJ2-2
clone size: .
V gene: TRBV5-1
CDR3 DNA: TGCGCCAGCAGCTTAACCGGTCCGGGACTAGCGGTGAGCACCGGGGAGCTGTTTTTT
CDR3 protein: CASSLTGPGLAVSTGELFF

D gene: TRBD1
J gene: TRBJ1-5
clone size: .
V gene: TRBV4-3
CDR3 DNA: TGCGCCAGCAGCCAAGTTCTAGGACAGGGGAATCAGCCCCAGCATTTT
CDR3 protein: CASSQVLGQGNQPQHF

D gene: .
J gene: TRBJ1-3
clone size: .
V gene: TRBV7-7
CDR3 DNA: TGTGCTAGCAGCCCAGACAGCTCTGGAAACACCATATATTTT
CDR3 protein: CASSPDSSGNTIYF

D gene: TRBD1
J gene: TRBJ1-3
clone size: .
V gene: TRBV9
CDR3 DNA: TGTGCCAGCAGCGTAGAGGGGGCGGTCACTGGAAACACCATATATTTT
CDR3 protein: CASSVEGAVTGNTIYF

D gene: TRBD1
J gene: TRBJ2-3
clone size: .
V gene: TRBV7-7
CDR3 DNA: TGTGCTAGCAGCATGCCGGACAGGCCGGATACGCAGTATTTT
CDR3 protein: CASSMPDRPDTQYF

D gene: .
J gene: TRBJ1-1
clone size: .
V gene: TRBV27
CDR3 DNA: TGTGCCAGCAGTTTTTCCCCCGGGGCAGGGGAGTTGTACACTGAAGCTTTCTTT
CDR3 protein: CASSFSPGAGELYTEAFF

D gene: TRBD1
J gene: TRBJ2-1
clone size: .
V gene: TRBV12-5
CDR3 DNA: TGTGCTAGTGGTTTGACGATGGACAGGTGCTCCTACAATGAGCAGTTCTTC
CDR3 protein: CASGLTMDRCSYNEQFF

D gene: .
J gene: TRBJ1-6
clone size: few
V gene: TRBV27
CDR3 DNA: TGTGCCAGCAGTTTCGGGGGGGCGGGGCCCCTCCACTTT
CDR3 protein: CASSFGGAGPLHF

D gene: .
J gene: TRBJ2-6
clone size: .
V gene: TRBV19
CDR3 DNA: TGTGCCAGTAGTATAGATTACTGGACCTCTGGGGCCAACGTCCTGACTTTC
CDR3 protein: CASSIDYWTSGANVLTF

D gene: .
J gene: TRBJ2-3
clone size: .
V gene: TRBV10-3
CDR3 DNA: TGTGCCATCAGTGAGTCCCTGGGGGTAGCCGCAGATACGCAGTATTTT
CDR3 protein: CAISESLGVAADTQYF

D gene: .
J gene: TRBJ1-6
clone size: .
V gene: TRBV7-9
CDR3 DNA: TGTGCCAGCAGCTTTGCAGGGGATGGTTCACCCCTCCACTTT
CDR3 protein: CASSFAGDGSPLHF

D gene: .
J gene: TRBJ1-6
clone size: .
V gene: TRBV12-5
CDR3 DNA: TGTGCTAGTGGTAACTACCTGCCGGGACACCTCTCCTCACCCCTCCACTTT
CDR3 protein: CASGNYLPGHLSSPLHF

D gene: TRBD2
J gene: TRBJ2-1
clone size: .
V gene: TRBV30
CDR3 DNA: TGTGCCTGGAGAAGGCCGGGAGGGGAGGATGAGCAGTTCTTC
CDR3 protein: CAWRRPGGEDEQFF

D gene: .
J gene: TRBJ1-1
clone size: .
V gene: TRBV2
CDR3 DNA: TGTGCCAGCACCGAGGGAGGGAGGTGGGTGAACACTGAAGCTTTCTTT
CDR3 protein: CASTEGGRWVNTEAFF

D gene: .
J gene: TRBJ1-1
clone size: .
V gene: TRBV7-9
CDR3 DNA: TGTGCCAGCAGCCCCCCGGGAACAGGGAACACTGAAGCTTTCTTT
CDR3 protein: CASSPPGTGNTEAFF

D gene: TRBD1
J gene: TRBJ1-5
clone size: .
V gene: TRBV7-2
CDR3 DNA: TGTGCCAGCAGCTTAACCCCCCCCGGGACAGGGGCCAATCAGCCCCAGCATTTT
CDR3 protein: CASSLTPPGTGANQPQHF

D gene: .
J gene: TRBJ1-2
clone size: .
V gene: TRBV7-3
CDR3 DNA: TGTGCCAGCAGCGTCGGGTATGGCTACACCTTC
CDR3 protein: CASSVGYGYTF

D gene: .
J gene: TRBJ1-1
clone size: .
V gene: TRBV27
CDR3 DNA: TGTGCCAGCAGTTTTTTTGGGGGTAACACTGAAGCTTTCTTT
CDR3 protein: CASSFFGGNTEAFF

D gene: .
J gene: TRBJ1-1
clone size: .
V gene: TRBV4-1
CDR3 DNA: TGCGCCAGCAGCCACCCATTGAACACTGAAGCTTTCTTT
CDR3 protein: CASSHPLNTEAFF

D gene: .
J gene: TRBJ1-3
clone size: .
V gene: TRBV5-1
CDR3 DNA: TGCGCCAGCAGCCCGGGCGCACCTGGAAACACCATATATTTT
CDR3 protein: CASSPGAPGNTIYF

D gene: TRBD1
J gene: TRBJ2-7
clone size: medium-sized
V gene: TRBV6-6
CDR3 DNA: TGTGCCAGCAGTCCGGACAGGGTGTACGAGCAGTACTTC
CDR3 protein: CASSPDRVYEQYF

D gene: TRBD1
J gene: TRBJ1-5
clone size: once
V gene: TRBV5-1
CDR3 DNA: TGCGCCAGAAACCCCGGGACAGGTTGCAATCAGCCCCAGCATTTT
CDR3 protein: CARNPGTGCNQPQHF

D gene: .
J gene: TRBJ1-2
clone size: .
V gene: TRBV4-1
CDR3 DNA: TGCGCCAGCAGCCTTCTCGTGGCGGTCTATGGCTACACCTTC
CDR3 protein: CASSLLVAVYGYTF

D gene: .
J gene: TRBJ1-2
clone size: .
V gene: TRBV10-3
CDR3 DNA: TGTGCCATCAGTGAGTCGATGTTTGCTCCCATCACTAACTATGGCTACACCTTC
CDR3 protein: CAISESMFAPITNYGYTF

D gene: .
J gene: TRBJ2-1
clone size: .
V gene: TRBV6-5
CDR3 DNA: TGTGCCAGCAGTTACGGACTGGCCATTAATGAGCAGTTCTTC
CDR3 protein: CASSYGLAINEQFF

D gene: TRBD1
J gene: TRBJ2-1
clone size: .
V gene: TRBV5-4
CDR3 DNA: TGTGCCAGCCAGGGGGATTCCGATGAGCAGTTCTTC
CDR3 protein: CASQGDSDEQFF

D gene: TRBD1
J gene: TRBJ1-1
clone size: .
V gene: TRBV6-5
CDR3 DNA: TGTGCCAGCAGTTTATCGGGACAGTTCGCTTTCTTT
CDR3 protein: CASSLSGQFAFF

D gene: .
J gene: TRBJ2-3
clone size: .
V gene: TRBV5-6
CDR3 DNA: TGTGCCAGCAGCTTTTGGGCGGCAGATACGCAGTATTTT
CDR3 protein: CASSFWAADTQYF

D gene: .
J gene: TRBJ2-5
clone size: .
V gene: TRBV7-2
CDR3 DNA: TGTGCCAGCAGCTTATGGCCTGCGGAGACCCAGTACTTC
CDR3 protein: CASSLWPAETQYF

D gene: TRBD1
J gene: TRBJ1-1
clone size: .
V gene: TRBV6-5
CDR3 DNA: TGTGCCAGCAGGCCCCGGGACAGCTCCACTGAAGCTTTCTTT
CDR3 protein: CASRPRDSSTEAFF

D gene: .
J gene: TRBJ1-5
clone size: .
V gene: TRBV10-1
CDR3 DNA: TGCGCCAGCAGTCGGGGGGAGGCCTACCTACAGTATAGCAATCAGCCCCAGCATTTT
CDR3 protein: CASSRGEAYLQYSNQPQHF

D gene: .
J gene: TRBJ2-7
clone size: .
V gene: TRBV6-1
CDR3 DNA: TGTGCCAGCGGATTATATAGACGGTACGAGCAGTACTTC
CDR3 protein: CASGLYRRYEQYF

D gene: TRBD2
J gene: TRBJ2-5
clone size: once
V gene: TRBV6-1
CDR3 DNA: TGTGCCAGCAGCAAAGGGAGGGGAGAGACCCAGTACTTC
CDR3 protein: CASSKGRGETQYF

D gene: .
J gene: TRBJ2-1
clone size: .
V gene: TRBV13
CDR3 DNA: TGTGCCAGCAGTACGGGGGCAAACTCCAATGAGCAGTTCTTC
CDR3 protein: CASSTGANSNEQFF

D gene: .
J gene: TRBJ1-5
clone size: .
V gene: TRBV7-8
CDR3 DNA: TGTGCCAGCAGCTTAGACAGGGTTGGCAATCAGCCCCAGCATTTT
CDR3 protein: CASSLDRVGNQPQHF

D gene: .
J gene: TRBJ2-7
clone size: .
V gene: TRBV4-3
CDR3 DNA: TGCGCCAGCAGCCAAGACCCCGGGTTCGCCTACGAGCAGTACTTC
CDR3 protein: CASSQDPGFAYEQYF

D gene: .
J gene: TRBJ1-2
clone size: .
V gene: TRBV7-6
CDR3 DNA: TGTGCCAGCAGCCCCGGGGGTTGGGAGTATGGCTACACCTTC
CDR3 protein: CASSPGGWEYGYTF

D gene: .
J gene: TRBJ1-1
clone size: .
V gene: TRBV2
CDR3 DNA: TGTGCCAGCATTGGGGGGAGCACTGAAGCTTTCTTT
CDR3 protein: CASIGGSTEAFF

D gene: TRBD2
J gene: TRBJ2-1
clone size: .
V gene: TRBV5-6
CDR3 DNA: TGTGCCAGCAGCCCCGATGGGGGAGGGCCCAATGAGCAGTTCTTC
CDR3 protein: CASSPDGGGPNEQFF

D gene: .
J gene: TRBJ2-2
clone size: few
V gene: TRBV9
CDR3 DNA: TGTGCCAGCAGCACCAAGGAGGGGGCCGGCGGGGAGCTGTTTTTT
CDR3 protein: CASSTKEGAGGELFF

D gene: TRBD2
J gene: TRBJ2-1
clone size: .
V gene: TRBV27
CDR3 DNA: TGTGCCAGCAGTTTATTTCGGCTAGCGGGGGGCCCCTACAATGAGCAGTTCTTC
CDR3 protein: CASSLFRLAGGPYNEQFF

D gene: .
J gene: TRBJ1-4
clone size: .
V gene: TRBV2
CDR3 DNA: TGTGCCAGCAGTGTTGTTCCTGGGAATGAAAAACTGTTTTTT
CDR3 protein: CASSVVPGNEKLFF